The T cell receptor (beta chain) described here comes from a study of shared clonotypes between healthy human individuals. In the study overall: The study drew on two women and a few men aged 18 to 49 as donors.

Overall study results and limits: It was observed that 5% to 6.5% of naive CD4 clonotypes were shared across a handful of donors.

CDR3 size: 16 residues. Per germline, CDR1 MGHRA and CDR2 YSYEKL. V was cut by 8 bases and J by 6 bases, with 22 bases left in between. Assay used: immunoSEQ multiplex PCR; TCRdb lists only in-frame clones, some missing. Among 2 million to 2.5 million clones listed, over 90% were seen once. Concerning this clone: What it binds is unknown.

The sequence came from a man between 18 and 29 years old in good health. Some clones in this sample may be carry-over from other donors' samples. The sequencing sample was made of naive CD4+ T cells from PBMCs. Subset specified: CD45RA+ positively selected. The J gene is TRBJ2-2, the V gene TRBV4-1; a possible D gene is TRBD1 (6 bases). CDR3 amino acids: CASSPSGTPTAGELFF. Written as DNA, the CDR3 is TGCGCCAGCTCTCCCTCCGGGACACCCACCGCCGGGGAGCTGTTTTTT.